A selection of T cell receptor beta chains follows, all from one sample in a study of regulatory T cells in long-lasting Graves disease. TCRdb processed the multiplex PCR reads anew with MiXCR; each CDR3 protein has one entry. The sample contains 350,000 to 500,000 distinct CDR3 sequences, under 25% of which appear only once. Sequenced here: peripheral blood mononuclear cells (PBMCs), sampled when the disease was refractory, from a patient treated with antithyroid drugs. These receptors originate from a female donor with Graves disease. Both conserved end residues are part of each CDR3. Fields, in order: D gene, CDR3 length, clone size, J gene, V gene, CDR3 protein, CDR3 DNA. D genes are given only for firm matches. Expanded clones are given a class, and other clones once, few, many or no size at all.

NA 15 NA TRBJ1-5 TRBV19 CASSPPVASNQPQHF TGTGCCAGTAGCCCGCCGGTGGCGTCAAATCAGCCCCAGCATTTT
NA 16 few TRBJ1-1 TRBV5-1 CASSLEPQGRDTEAFF TGCGCCAGCAGCTTGGAACCTCAGGGTAGGGACACTGAAGCTTTCTTT
NA 14 many TRBJ1-1 TRBV12-3/TRBV12-4 CASKWGPLNTEAFF TGTGCCAGCAAGTGGGGCCCACTGAACACTGAAGCTTTCTTT
NA 13 NA TRBJ1-1 TRBV5-4 CASSSGRATEAFF TGTGCCAGCAGCTCAGGGCGAGCGACTGAAGCTTTCTTT
NA 13 NA TRBJ1-5 TRBV20-1 CSAHQVDNQPQHF TGCAGTGCCCATCAGGTTGACAATCAGCCCCAGCATTTT
TRBD1 15 NA TRBJ2-5 TRBV14 CASSGGQATQETQYF TGTGCCAGCAGTGGGGGACAGGCGACCCAAGAGACCCAGTACTTC
NA 15 many TRBJ2-7 TRBV7-8 CASSLEGGSVYEQYF TGTGCCAGCAGCTTAGAGGGCGGCAGTGTATACGAGCAGTACTTC
TRBD1 15 few TRBJ2-2 TRBV11-1 CASSFGTGGTGELFF TGTGCCAGCAGCTTCGGGACAGGGGGCACCGGGGAGCTGTTTTTT
TRBD2 16 many TRBJ2-3 TRBV11-2 CASSLGSGRGADTQYF TGTGCCAGCAGCTTAGGGTCGGGACGGGGGGCAGATACGCAGTATTTT
TRBD1 17 few TRBJ1-6 TRBV6-1 CASRTYRDRGLGSPLHF TGTGCCAGCAGAACATACCGGGACAGGGGGTTGGGTTCACCCCTCCACTTT
NA 16 NA TRBJ1-1 TRBV11-2 CASSLLPGRVRTEAFF TGTGCCAGCAGCTTACTCCCCGGCAGGGTAAGAACTGAAGCTTTCTTT
NA 14 NA TRBJ2-3 TRBV20-1 CSASSPDSTDTQYF TGCAGTGCTTCCTCCCCGGATAGCACAGATACGCAGTATTTT
TRBD2 16 few TRBJ2-7 TRBV28 CASNSPELAGGREQYF TGTGCCAGCAACTCTCCCGAGCTAGCGGGAGGTCGCGAGCAGTACTTC
NA 12 NA TRBJ1-2 TRBV19 CASSILGYGYTF TGTGCCAGTAGTATTTTAGGGTATGGCTACACCTTC
TRBD2 12 many TRBJ2-4 TRBV29-1 CSVVASGGIEYF TGCAGCGTTGTCGCTAGCGGGGGGATCGAGTACTTC
NA 13 many TRBJ1-1 TRBV28 CASRGRSVTEAFF TGTGCCAGCAGAGGTCGCAGCGTTACTGAAGCTTTCTTT
NA 15 few TRBJ1-3 TRBV28 CASSLPQGTGNTIYF TGTGCCAGCAGTTTACCCCAGGGGACTGGAAACACCATATATTTT
NA 14 few TRBJ2-7 TRBV4-1 CASSQGLLAYEQYF TGCGCCAGCAGCCAGGGACTCTTGGCCTACGAGCAGTACTTC
TRBD2 15 NA TRBJ2-1 TRBV20-1 CSAPRRESGDNEQFF TGCAGTGCTCCGCGGCGGGAGTCGGGCGACAATGAGCAGTTCTTC
NA 14 few TRBJ2-5 TRBV18 CASSLRTQQETQYF TGTGCCAGTTCCCTTCGGACCCAACAAGAGACCCAGTACTTC
TRBD1 14 many TRBJ1-6 TRBV2 CASRDREYGSPLHF TGTGCCAGCAGGGACAGGGAATATGGTTCACCCCTCCACTTT
NA 18 few TRBJ2-2 TRBV7-9 CASSHPPRRPTNTGELFF TGTGCCAGCAGCCACCCCCCCCGGCGACCCACGAACACCGGGGAGCTGTTTTTT